A selection of T cell receptor beta chains follows, all from one sample in a study of shared clonotypes between healthy human individuals. Generated by immunoSEQ multiplex PCR, the TCRdb table keeps only in-frame clones and is missing some. The sample carries hundreds of thousands of clones, around 77% recorded once. The sequencing sample was made of PBMCs. The receptors were sampled from a woman aged 40 to 50 in good health. Some clones in this sample may be carry-over from other donors' samples. CDR3s leave out the opening cysteine and the closing phenylalanine or tryptophan.

v_call	cdr3_aa
TRBV18	ASSPGTGLTTRELF
TRBV25-1	ASSVGQGNQPQH
TRBV13	ASSLGDRDTYEQY
TRBV2	ASSLRASNQPQH
TRBV27	ASSALYADGELF
TRBV7-2	ASSTTGSSYNEQF
TRBV7-9	ASNPMIQGASSYEQY
TRBV10-1	ASSERRGSGTEAF
TRBV7-9	ASSLDPASYGYT
TRBV28	ASSFPGTGQGVRDYGYT
TRBV19	ASSILSGTTYGYT
TRBV29-1	SVHLSGNTIY
TRBV28	ASSFFRQSQETQY
TRBV5-1	ASSLGGRAHTGELF
TRBV7-2	ASSSRLAATYEQY